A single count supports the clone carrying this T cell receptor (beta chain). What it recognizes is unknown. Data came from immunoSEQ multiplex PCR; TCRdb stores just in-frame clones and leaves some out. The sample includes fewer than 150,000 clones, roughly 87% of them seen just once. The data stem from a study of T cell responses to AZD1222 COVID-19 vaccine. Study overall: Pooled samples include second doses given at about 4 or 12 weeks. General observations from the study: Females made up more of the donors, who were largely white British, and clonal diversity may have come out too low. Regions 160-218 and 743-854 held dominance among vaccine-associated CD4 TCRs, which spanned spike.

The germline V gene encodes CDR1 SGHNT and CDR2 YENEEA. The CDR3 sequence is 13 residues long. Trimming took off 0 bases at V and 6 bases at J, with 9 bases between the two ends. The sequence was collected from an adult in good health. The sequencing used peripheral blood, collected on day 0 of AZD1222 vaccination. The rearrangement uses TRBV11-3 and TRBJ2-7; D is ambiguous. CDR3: CASSLETGPEQYF. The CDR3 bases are TGTGCCAGCAGCTTAGAAACGGGCCCCGAGCAGTACTTC. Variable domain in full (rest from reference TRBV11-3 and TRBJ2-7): EAGVVQSPRYKIIEKKQPVAFWCNPISGHNTLYWYLQNLGQGPELLIRYENEEAVDDSQLPKDRFSAERLKGVDSTLKIQPAELGDSAVYLCASSLETGPEQYFGPGTRLTVT.